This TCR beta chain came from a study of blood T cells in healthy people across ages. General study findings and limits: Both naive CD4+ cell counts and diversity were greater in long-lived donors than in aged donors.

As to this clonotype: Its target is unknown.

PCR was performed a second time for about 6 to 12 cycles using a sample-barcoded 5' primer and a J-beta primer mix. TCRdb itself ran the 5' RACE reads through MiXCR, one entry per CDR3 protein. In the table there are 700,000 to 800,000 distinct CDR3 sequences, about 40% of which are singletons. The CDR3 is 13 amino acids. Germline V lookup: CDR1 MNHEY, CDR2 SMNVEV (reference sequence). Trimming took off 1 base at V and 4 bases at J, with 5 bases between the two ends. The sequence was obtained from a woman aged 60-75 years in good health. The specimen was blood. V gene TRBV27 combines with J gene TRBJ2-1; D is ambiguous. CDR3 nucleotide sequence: TGTGCCAGCAGTTTATATCAGTACAATGAGCAGTTCTTC. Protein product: CASSLYQYNEQFF.